This TCR beta chain was found in a study of human T cells and chemical hapten exposure. Turning to the study itself: The upper back received 0.01% DPC by patch testing, with results read at 6 days. TCR yields per sample varied, mainly owing to small pooled library volume differences.

It was the library that attached unique molecular identifiers to individual cDNA molecules. TCRdb recomputed calls from the RACE reads with MiXCR, one row per CDR3 protein. This table holds more than 95,000 distinct CDR3 sequences, less than 40% found once. The CDR3 runs 17 residues. Trimming removed 6 bases from V and 5 bases from J, with 26 bases in between. Germline CDR1 is MNHEY and CDR2 is SMNVEV (reference sequence). The time point: patch test 3, about 24 weeks after DPC sensitization. As to treatment: therapeutic diphenylcyclopropenone sensitization with weekly scalp DPC. This clonotype has only a few counts.

The origin of this receptor is a man aged 35-49 years with alopecia areata. Some clones in this sample may be carry-over from other donors' samples. Sequencing used whole blood, obtained in connection with sensitization to the hapten diphenylcyclopropenone (DPC). J is TRBJ2-7 and V is TRBV27; D gene ambiguous. The CDR3 DNA is TGTGCCAGCAGCCCTCCGCCTACCCCTCGAGTAATCAACGAGCAGTACTTC. This codes for CASSPPPTPRVINEQYF.